Below are 14 T cell receptor beta chains sequenced from a single sample in a study of blood T cell repertoires in COVID-19. This table comes from immunoSEQ multiplex PCR, and its TCRdb copy is limited to in-frame clones, with some not included. The sample lists about 250,000 clones, about nine tenths occurring once. Sequencing was done on a sample of PBMCs or T cells enriched from blood (not recorded which). These receptors were taken from a man aged 18 to 35 who had recovered from COVID-19.

This chain joins TRBV5-6 and TRBJ2-5; a weak D match, TRBD1 (6 bases). Germline loops: CDR1 SGHDT, CDR2 YYEEEE. The CDR3 is 14 residues long. Trimming took off 3 bases at V and 1 base at J, with 10 bases between the two ends. The CDR3 is CASSYDRSQETQYF. The CDR3 nucleotides read TGTGCCAGCAGCTACGACAGGTCCCAAGAGACCCAGTACTTC.

The sample holds a few counts of this clone. This specimen includes other DNA sequences encoding the same CDR3. The V gene is TRBV7-9, the J gene TRBJ1-1, with 11 bases that match TRBD1. CDR1 and CDR2 from the germline V gene are SEHNR and FQNEAQ (reference sequence). V lost 6 bases to trimming and J lost 4 bases; unmatched junction nucleotides: 4. The CDR3 length is 14 residues. The DNA for the CDR3 is TGTGCCAGCAGTTCCGGGACAGGGGGCACTGAAGCTTTCTTT. This codes for CASSSGTGGTEAFF.

V and J are TRBV18 and TRBJ1-4, with 9 bases matching TRBD1. This CDR3 spans 14 amino acids. From germline, CDR1 is KGHSH and CDR2 LQKENI. V shed 3 bases, J shed 8 bases, and the junction held 4 bases outside the gene matches. In nucleotides, the CDR3 is TGTGCCAGCTCACCCGGGACAGGGACCGAAAAACTGTTTTTT. This sequence encodes CASSPGTGTEKLFF.

The chain links TRBV7-6 to TRBJ1-1; 10 positions agree with TRBD1. CDR3 length equals 15 residues. The junction had 4 bases not matched to a gene; V was cut back by 5 bases and J by 1 base. The germline CDR1 and CDR2 sequences are SGHVS and FNYEAQ. CDR3 nucleotide sequence: TGTGCCAGCAGCCCGAGACAGGGGGCGAACACTGAAGCTTTCTTT. It encodes CASSPRQGANTEAFF. Full variable domain (missing parts from reference TRBV7-6 and TRBJ1-1): GAGVSQSPRYKVTKRGQDVALRCDPISGHVSLYWYRQALGQGPEFLTYFNYEAQQDKSGLPNDRFSAERPEGSISTLTIQRTEQRDSAMYRCASSPRQGANTEAFFGQGTRLTVV.

The chain carries TRBV5-1 and TRBJ2-1; the match to TRBD2 covers 12 bases. The CDR3 loop spans 18 amino acids. The trim removed 6 bases at V and 0 bases at J, leaving 10 bases unmatched. Germline values: CDR1 SGHRS, CDR2 YFSETQ. CDR3 DNA sequence: TGCGCCAGCAAGCGGACTAGCGGGACCTTTTACTCCTACAATGAGCAGTTCTTC. This codes for CASKRTSGTFYSYNEQFF. The variable domain in full, with the rest retrieved from reference TRBV5-1 and TRBJ2-1, is KAGVTQTPRYLIKTRGQQVTLSCSPISGHRSVSWYQQTPGQGLQFLFEYFSETQRNKGNFPGRFSGRQFSNSRSEMNVSTLELGDSALYLCASKRTSGTFYSYNEQFFGPGTRLTVL.

The chain employs TRBV11-3 and TRBJ2-7, with D perhaps TRBD2 (6 bases). Germline V CDR1 and CDR2: SGHNT, YENEEA. Trimming took off 0 bases at V and 3 bases at J, with 15 bases between the two ends. The CDR3 has 16 residues. The CDR3 spells CASSLDSGGGVYEQYF. DNA for the CDR3: TGTGCCAGCAGCTTAGATTCGGGTGGAGGGGTCTACGAGCAGTACTTC. The variable domain in full, completed from reference TRBV11-3 and TRBJ2-7, reads EAGVVQSPRYKIIEKKQPVAFWCNPISGHNTLYWYLQNLGQGPELLIRYENEEAVDDSQLPKDRFSAERLKGVDSTLKIQPAELGDSAVYLCASSLDSGGGVYEQYFGPGTRLTVT.

CDR3 protein: CASSPGFWDRGFDEQFF. DNA of the CDR3: TGTGCCAGCTCACCAGGCTTCTGGGACAGGGGATTCGATGAGCAGTTCTTC. The gene calls are TRBV18 and TRBJ2-1; 10 bases are a match to TRBD1. CDR1 is KGHSH and CDR2 is LQKENI in the germline V gene. This CDR3 comprises 17 residues. The V gene end was trimmed by 2 bases and the J gene end by 8 bases; junction bases not matched to a gene: 12.

This clone came up once. This rearrangement joins TRBV7-8 to TRBJ2-3; unclear D gene. The CDR3 sequence is 14 residues long. V lost 2 bases and J lost 3, with 9 bases in between. Germline V gene lookup returns CDR1 SGHVS and CDR2 FQNEAQ. The CDR3 bases are TGTGCCAGCAGCTTATTTGTATTGACAGATACGCAGTATTTT. Its protein product is CASSLFVLTDTQYF.

The genes are TRBV5-6 and TRBJ1-1; 7 bases line up with TRBD1. This CDR3 contains 15 residues. V was clipped by 4 bases and J by 1 base; unmatched bases: 7. Germline V gene sequence: CDR1 SGHDT, CDR2 YYEEEE. The chain's CDR3 is CASSPTGQANTEAFF. CDR3 nucleotides: TGTGCCAGCAGCCCTACCGGACAGGCGAACACTGAAGCTTTCTTT.

The rearrangement links TRBV5-1 to TRBJ2-1, with TRBD2 identical over 13 bases. This CDR3 contains 17 residues. Germline values: CDR1 SGHRS, CDR2 YFSETQ. Trimming cost V 4 bases and J 4 bases; bases outside gene matches: 8. The CDR3 bases are TGCGCCAGCAGCGTCGGACTAGCGGGAGAGGGTTACAATGAGCAGTTCTTC. Amino acid sequence: CASSVGLAGEGYNEQFF.

This clone appeared a single time. This rearrangement joins TRBV11-1 to TRBJ1-1, with D tentatively TRBD1 (6 bases). Germline values: CDR1 SGHAT, CDR2 FQDESV (reference sequence). Deletions cut 2 bases from V and 1 base from J, with 11 bases between. The CDR3 has 15 amino acids. The CDR3 is CASSLHQGKNTEAFF. In nucleotides, the CDR3 is TGTGCCAGCAGCTTACATCAGGGGAAGAACACTGAAGCTTTCTTT.

V usage is TRBV19 and J usage is TRBJ2-1; possible D gene TRBD1, 6 bases. Per germline, CDR1 LNHDA and CDR2 SQIVND (reference sequence). CDR3 length: 15 amino acids. The germline V and J ends were trimmed by 10 bases and 0 bases, with 16 bases remaining between them. CDR3 loop: CATTDSLSSYNEQFF. CDR3 DNA: TGTGCCACAACGGACAGTTTAAGCTCCTACAATGAGCAGTTCTTC.

The rearrangement uses TRBV28 and TRBJ1-6; no clear D. CDR1 is MDHEN and CDR2 is SYDVKM in the germline V gene. The CDR3 is 13 amino acids. Trimming removed 11 bases from V and 1 base from J, with 9 bases in between. DNA for the CDR3: TGTGCCGAGCGGGGTTCCTATAATTCACCCCTCCACTTT. This translates into CAERGSYNSPLHF.

This clone was detected only a few times. The V and J genes are TRBV24-1 and TRBJ2-1; D unresolved. The CDR3 extends over 14 amino acids. Between the trimmed V and J ends, which lost 5 bases and 3 bases, there was a span of 10 bases. The germline gives CDR1 KGHDR, CDR2 SFDVKD. The CDR3 coding sequence is TGTGCCACCAGTGGAGTGCGGAACTACAATGAGCAGTTCTTC. This translates into CATSGVRNYNEQFF.